This T cell receptor beta chain was identified during a study of blood T cell repertoires in COVID-19. At the level of the study: Specimens from acute and convalescent COVID-19 originated in the United States, Italy and Spain. Sources were T cells, B-cell-depleted T cells, or PBMCs; the material itself was cDNA or gDNA.

Germline V CDR1 and CDR2: SGDLS, YYNGEE. The CDR3 loop spans 16 amino acids. Trimming took off 4 bases at V and 0 bases at J, with 14 bases between the two ends. A few counts support this clone. In the original analysis: Estimates of nucleated cell counts were drawn from the amplification of reference gene primers. Method: immunoSEQ multiplex PCR; TCRdb's copy keeps in-frame clones and lacks some. That table supplies the V and J calls and clone size; D and trimming were determined from the DNA. The sample contains about 52,000 clones, over 75% of which appear only once. The material sequenced was peripheral blood. This receptor was taken from a human donor in a cohort sampled during active COVID-19. This sequence joins TRBV9 and TRBJ1-3; D might be TRBD1 (5 bases). CDR3 coding DNA: TGTGCCAGCAGCCGTGGGGCAGGTTTCTCTGGAAACACCATATATTTT. Its protein product is CASSRGAGFSGNTIYF.